The 8 T cell receptor beta chains below were found in one sample sequenced in a study of T cell responses to AZD1222 COVID-19 vaccine. The repertoire was sequenced with immunoSEQ multiplex PCR; TCRdb's copy has only in-frame clones and lacks some. There are 150,000 to 200,000 clones in the sample; about 90% occur only once, and 5.5% lies in the top ten. This sample comprised peripheral blood, obtained on day 0 of AZD1222 vaccination. Receptor source: an adult in good health.

The chain carries TRBV28 and TRBJ1-5; D uncertain. This CDR3 contains 16 residues. The germline gives CDR1 MDHEN, CDR2 SYDVKM. Trimming removed 7 bases from V and 0 bases from J, with 16 bases in between. CDR3 in amino acids: CASNPSGVYSNQPQHF. The CDR3 coding sequence is TGTGCCAGCAATCCTTCCGGGGTCTATAGCAATCAGCCCCAGCATTTT.

The chain joins TRBV9 to TRBJ2-7, with unresolved D. This CDR3 region has 14 residues. Deletions cut 0 bases from V and 4 bases from J, with 11 bases between. Germline V gene data show CDR1 as SGDLS and CDR2 as YYNGEE. In DNA, the CDR3 is TGTGCCAGCAGCGTAGGGCGAGTTTCTTACGAGCAGTACTTC. Protein: CASSVGRVSYEQYF.

The chain combines TRBV7-2 with TRBJ2-7; 11 bases align to TRBD1. The trim removed 5 bases at V and 3 bases at J, leaving 3 bases unmatched. In germline, CDR1 is SGHTA, CDR2 FQGNSA. This CDR3 has 14 residues. The CDR3 protein is CASSQGQGDYEQYF. CDR3 bases: TGTGCCAGCAGCCAGGGACAGGGGGACTACGAGCAGTACTTC.

The genes are TRBV4-2 and TRBJ2-5; no clear D. CDR3 length equals 16 residues. Looked up from germline, CDR1 is LGHNA and CDR2 is YNFKEQ. V lost 0 bases and J lost 0, with 11 bases in between. CDR3 DNA sequence: TGTGCCAGCAGCCAAGACGGTCGGAGTTACCAAGAGACCCAGTACTTC. Translation: CASSQDGRSYQETQYF.

V gene TRBV28 combines with J gene TRBJ2-2; no firm D call. V lost 1 base to trimming and J lost 7 bases, with 16 bases between them. This CDR3 is built from 16 residues. Per the germline V gene, CDR1 is MDHEN and CDR2 is SYDVKM. The CDR3, as DNA: TGTGCCAGCAGTTTATACTCCTTCTTTTGGGGCGGGGAGCTGTTTTTT. It is translated as CASSLYSFFWGGELFF. The full variable domain, completed using reference TRBV28 and TRBJ2-2, is DVKVTQSSRYLVKRTGEKVFLECVQDMDHENMFWYRQDPGLGLRLIYFSYDVKMKEKGDIPEGYSVSREKKERFSLILESASTNQTSMYLCASSLYSFFWGGELFFGEGSRLTVL.

The V gene is TRBV11-2, the J gene TRBJ2-3; TRBD2 aligns across 12 bases. V shed 5 bases and J 1 base; nucleotides not matched to a gene: 7. This CDR3 has 17 amino acids. Germline V CDR1 and CDR2: SGHAT, FQNNGV. CDR3 sequence reads: CASSGRLAGARTDTQYF. The CDR3 coding sequence is TGTGCCAGCAGCGGGCGACTAGCGGGGGCCCGCACAGATACGCAGTATTTT. The entire variable domain, with the rest obtained from reference TRBV11-2 and TRBJ2-3, is as follows: EAGVAQSPRYKIIEKRQSVAFWCNPISGHATLYWYQQILGQGPKLLIQFQNNGVVDDSQLPKDRFSAERLKGVDSTLKIQPAKLEDSAVYLCASSGRLAGARTDTQYFGPGTRLTVL.

The rearrangement joins TRBV4-2 to TRBJ2-7; 9 nucleotides agree with TRBD1. Germline V gene sequence: CDR1 LGHNA, CDR2 YNFKEQ. The CDR3 loop spans 15 amino acids. The V gene end was trimmed by 3 bases and the J gene end by 3 bases; junction bases not matched to a gene: 6. The CDR3 coding sequence is TGTGCCAGCAGCCAGGGACAGGGTGGAAACTACGAGCAGTACTTC. This gives the protein CASSQGQGGNYEQYF.

The V and J genes are TRBV28 and TRBJ1-1; D gene uncertain. The CDR3 totals 12 residues. The germline CDR1 and CDR2 sequences are MDHEN and SYDVKM. The ends were cut back, 3 bases at V and 10 bases at J, with 12 bases in the middle. The CDR3 reads CASSFPREGAFF. CDR3 in DNA: TGTGCCAGCAGTTTTCCAAGGGAGGGAGCTTTCTTT.